This T cell receptor (beta chain) was observed in a study of T cell changes during pregnancy in multiple sclerosis. This clone appeared a single time. Germline loops: CDR1 MNHEY, CDR2 SMNVEV (reference sequence). There are 14 residues in the CDR3. Trimming at V came to 5 bases and at J to 2 bases, leaving 3 bases not matched to a gene. Clones were sequenced by immunoSEQ multiplex PCR, and TCRdb holds only the in-frame ones, with some missing. The sample has over 25,000 clones; about 89% are singletons. This receptor was identified in a female donor with multiple sclerosis, enrolled in a pregnancy study. The chain combines TRBV27 with TRBJ2-3; TRBD2 agrees at 8 bases. The source was CD8+ T cells from peripheral blood mononuclear cells, collected before pregnancy. The CDR3 reads CASSLGLATDTQYF. DNA for the CDR3: TGTGCCAGCAGTCTAGGACTAGCCACAGATACGCAGTATTTT.